This passage covers 30 T cell receptor beta chains from one sample sequenced in a study of cytomegalovirus exposure and HLA in healthy donors. Primers included in the PCR were 60 Vbeta and 13 Jbeta primers. The protocol was immunoSEQ multiplex PCR, while the TCRdb copy is restricted to in-frame clones and leaves out a portion. The table shows some 160,000 clones, with 75% to 80% occurring only once. Sequencing was done on a sample of PBMCs. The receptors shown here come from a middle-aged woman in good health and CMV-seronegative.

This chain connects TRBV4-2 to TRBJ2-5, with TRBD2 as a possible D gene (6 bases). The J call could be wrong; TRBJ2-7 is a better fit for the DNA end. CDR1 is LGHNA and CDR2 is YNFKEQ in the germline V gene. The CDR3 sequence is 15 residues long. CDR3 sequence reads: CASSQVLGGAYEQYF. CDR3 coding DNA: TGTGCCAGCAGCCAGGTACTGGGCGGGGCCTACGAGCAGTACTTC.

The CDR3 bases are TGTGCCAGCAGTTCTCACCGGGGTTTTTATAGCAATCAGCCCCAGCATTTT. Its translation: CASSSHRGFYSNQPQHF. This chain connects TRBV28 to TRBJ1-5; unclear D gene. The CDR3 consists of 17 residues. In germline, CDR1 is MDHEN, CDR2 SYDVKM. Trimming shortened V by 4 bases and J by 0 bases, and 16 bases separated the two germline ends.

This clone was seen a single time. The CDR3 reads CASSPQGAPGELFF. For the CDR3, the DNA is TGTGCCAGCAGCCCGCAGGGGGCCCCCGGGGAGCTGTTTTTT. The chain employs TRBV14 and TRBJ1-3; TRBD1 matches 8 bases. The J call is doubtful: the DNA matches TRBJ2-2 better. The CDR3 is 14 amino acids. Germline values: CDR1 SGHDN, CDR2 FVKESK.

This sequence joins TRBV7-3 and TRBJ2-2; the D gene is possibly TRBD2 (7 bases). The CDR3 sequence is 14 residues long. V lost 5 bases, J lost 7 bases, and 14 bases lay in between. CDR1 SGHTA and CDR2 FQGTGA come from the germline V gene. As DNA, the CDR3 is TGTGCCAGCAGCAGGGGGGGGCCTGGCGGGGAGCTGTTTTTT. Its translation: CASSRGGPGGELFF.

The genes are TRBV4-1 and TRBJ2-5, with D perhaps TRBD2 (6 bases). CDR1 is MGHRA, CDR2 YSYEKL, per germline. This CDR3 is built from 14 residues. The germline V and J ends were trimmed by 4 bases and 1 base, with 10 bases remaining between them. This CDR3 reads CASSPRELQETQYF. The CDR3 DNA is TGCGCCAGCAGCCCCCGGGAGCTCCAAGAGACCCAGTACTTC.

This chain connects TRBV7-9 to TRBJ1-6; D is perhaps TRBD1 (6 bases). The CDR3 is 16 amino acids. Germline-derived CDR1 and CDR2 are SEHNR and FQNEAQ (reference sequence). The ends were cut back, 1 base at V and 7 bases at J, with 14 bases in the middle. CDR3 nucleotide sequence: TGTGCCAGCAGCTTAGAATTGCACAGGGCCAATTCACCCCTCCACTTT. Its translation: CASSLELHRANSPLHF.

The genes are TRBV4-1 and TRBJ1-2; D gene ambiguous. With 0 bases removed from V and 7 bases from J, the gap between germline ends came to 9 bases. Germline CDR1 reads MGHRA; CDR2 reads YSYEKL. This CDR3 region has 13 residues. CDR3 sequence: CASSQEYGIGYTF. Here the CDR3 DNA reads TGCGCCAGCAGCCAAGAATACGGGATTGGCTACACCTTC.

Only a few counts were recorded for this clone. V is TRBV6-6 and J is TRBJ1-6; 7 bases fit TRBD1. Germline lookup yields CDR1 MNHNY and CDR2 SVGAGI (reference sequence). The CDR3 is 14 amino acids. J was trimmed by 7 bases and V by 2 bases; bases with no gene match: 2. The CDR3: CASSYGGQNSPLHF. CDR3 coding DNA: TGTGCCAGCAGTTACGGGGGACAGAATTCACCCCTCCACTTT.

The chain links TRBV12-5 to TRBJ1-1, with D possibly TRBD1 on 6 matching bases. V lost 0 bases and J 12 bases, leaving 17 bases between the germline ends. CDR1 and CDR2 (germline): LGHNT, FRNRAP. The CDR3 covers 14 residues. The CDR3 region has the DNA TGTGCTAGTGGTTTGGTAGGGGGACCCGACGTGACTTTCTTT. Residues: CASGLVGGPDVTFF.

The chain carries TRBV5-5 and TRBJ1-1; 7 positions match TRBD1. CDR1 and CDR2 (germline): SGHKS, YYEKEE (reference sequence). V was clipped by 4 bases and J by 1 base; unmatched bases: 7. This CDR3 comprises 15 residues. The CDR3 loop is CASSPRDRENTEAFF. The DNA for the CDR3 is TGTGCCAGCAGCCCCCGGGACAGAGAGAACACTGAAGCTTTCTTT. The full variable domain, with the rest looked up from reference TRBV5-5 and TRBJ1-1, is DAGVTQSPTHLIKTRGQQVTLRCSPISGHKSVSWYQQVLGQGPQFIFQYYEKEERGRGNFPDRFSARQFPNYSSELNVNALLLGDSALYLCASSPRDRENTEAFFGQGTRLTVV.

This clone was counted a single time. The chain recombines TRBV5-4 with TRBJ2-1; TRBD2 aligns across 12 bases. CDR3 length equals 15 residues. V was pared by 7 bases and J by 2 bases, with 4 bases of the junction left unmatched. CDR1 is SGHNT, CDR2 YYREEE, per germline (reference sequence). This CDR3 is CASRLAGAAYNEQFF. Here the CDR3 DNA reads TGTGCCAGCCGACTAGCGGGGGCCGCCTACAATGAGCAGTTCTTC.

This clone has just a few counts. The V and J genes are TRBV6-5 and TRBJ1-6; TRBD1 agrees at 10 bases. This CDR3 is 14 amino acids long. Trimming removed 3 bases from V and 14 bases from J; junction bases left unmatched: 7. The germline CDR1 and CDR2 sequences are MNHEY and SVGAGI. The CDR3 coding sequence is TGTGCCAGCAGTTATGGACAGGGGGATAAGTCCCTCCACTTT. Protein: CASSYGQGDKSLHF.

V gene TRBV2 combines with J gene TRBJ2-6; possible D gene TRBD2, 6 bases. The V gene's germline CDR1 is SNHLY and CDR2 FYNNEI. The CDR3 contains 16 residues. V lost 9 bases, J lost 2 bases, and 17 bases lay in between. Here the CDR3 reads CARNEGRGAGANVLTF. CDR3 DNA: TGTGCCAGAAACGAAGGGCGGGGTGCTGGGGCCAACGTCCTGACTTTC.

V and J are TRBV2 and TRBJ2-5; perhaps TRBD1 as D (5 bases). In germline, CDR1 is SNHLY, CDR2 FYNNEI. This CDR3 has 16 residues. Trimming took 6 bases from V and 1 from J, leaving 18 bases between them. The CDR3 is CASRLGTDRFQETQYF. The CDR3 nucleotides are TGTGCCAGCAGGCTCGGAACCGACAGATTCCAAGAGACCCAGTACTTC.

This clone was counted between two and nine times. The chain joins TRBV10-1 to TRBJ2-3; no clear D gene. Germline V gene sequence: CDR1 WNHNN, CDR2 SYGVQD (reference sequence). The CDR3 covers 13 residues. Trimming removed 4 bases from V and 4 bases from J, with 9 bases in between. The CDR3 is CASSGRSSDTQYF. CDR3 in DNA: TGCGCCAGCAGTGGCAGATCCTCAGATACGCAGTATTTT.

V usage is TRBV7-9 and J usage is TRBJ2-1; TRBD2 is a possible D gene (7 bases). CDR1 is SEHNR, CDR2 FQNEAQ, per germline (reference sequence). CDR3 length: 16 amino acids. With 5 bases removed from V and 0 bases from J, the gap between germline ends came to 14 bases. The CDR3 sequence: CASSLEGGSSYNEQFF. The DNA for the CDR3 is TGTGCCAGCAGCCTGGAGGGGGGGAGCTCCTACAATGAGCAGTTCTTC.

This clone was counted a few times. The chain employs TRBV19 and TRBJ2-7; 7 bases align to TRBD1. The V segment lost 6 bases and the J segment 2 bases; nucleotides outside the gene matches: 7. Germline CDR1 and CDR2: LNHDA and SQIVND (reference sequence). The CDR3 sequence is 14 residues long. The CDR3 spells CASRMRQGTYEQYF. The CDR3 DNA reads TGTGCCAGTAGAATGCGACAGGGAACCTACGAGCAGTACTTC.

The chain joins TRBV7-3 to TRBJ2-1; the match to TRBD2 covers 7 bases. The CDR3 totals 13 residues. The germline CDR1 and CDR2 sequences are SGHTA and FQGTGA. V gave up 4 bases and J gave up 12 bases; unmatched junction bases: 9. CDR3: CASSSSGEGGQFF. In DNA, the CDR3 is TGTGCCAGCAGCTCCTCGGGGGAGGGAGGGCAGTTCTTC.

The chain carries TRBV18 and TRBJ2-7; possibly TRBD2 for D (6 bases). V dropped 0 bases and J dropped 2 bases, with 17 bases sitting between them. Germline V CDR1 and CDR2: KGHSH, LQKENI. The CDR3 has 17 amino acids. CDR3 sequence: CASSPPFRGGRAYEQYF. The CDR3 bases are TGTGCCAGCTCACCACCGTTCCGGGGAGGTCGGGCCTACGAGCAGTACTTC.

The chain uses TRBV20-1 and TRBJ2-7; D unclear. From germline, CDR1 is DFQATT and CDR2 SNEGSKA (reference sequence). The CDR3 length is 11 residues. V lost 5 bases and J 0 bases, leaving 5 bases between the germline ends. The chain's CDR3 is CSAYNSYEQYF. The CDR3 nucleotides read TGCAGTGCTTACAACTCCTACGAGCAGTACTTC.

The chain employs TRBV15 and TRBJ1-5; D is unresolved. Germline V lookup: CDR1 LNHNV, CDR2 YYDKDF (reference sequence). This CDR3 comprises 13 residues. Trimming stripped 5 bases from V and 0 bases from J, with 5 bases between. CDR3 bases: TGTGCCACCAGCGGCATTAGCAATCAGCCCCAGCATTTT. It encodes CATSGISNQPQHF.

This sequence joins TRBV19 and TRBJ2-5; 8 nucleotides match TRBD1. The V gene's germline CDR1 is LNHDA and CDR2 SQIVND (reference sequence). The junction had 4 bases not matched to a gene; V was cut back by 3 bases and J by 4 bases. This CDR3 is built from 14 residues. CDR3 sequence reads: CASSISGGRETQYF. The CDR3 DNA sequence: TGTGCCAGTAGTATTTCAGGGGGCCGAGAGACCCAGTACTTC.

The rearrangement links TRBV25-1 to TRBJ2-2, with 7 bases lining up with TRBD2. There are 16 residues in the CDR3. Germline trimming cut 1 base from V and 0 bases from J; bases unmatched to any gene: 2. Germline CDR1 MGHDK, CDR2 SYGVNS. DNA of the CDR3: TGTGCCAGCAGTGAATGGCGGGAGACGAACACCGGGGAGCTGTTTTTT. This gives the protein CASSEWRETNTGELFF.

This rearrangement joins TRBV5-1 to TRBJ1-1; TRBD1 aligns across 7 bases. V lost 4 bases and J lost 11; bases outside the gene matches: 17. CDR1 is SGHRS, CDR2 YFSETQ, per germline. The CDR3 extends over 15 amino acids. The chain's CDR3 is CASSPRGTAGREAFF. The CDR3 DNA follows: TGCGCCAGCAGCCCCCGAGGGACAGCCGGACGGGAGGCTTTCTTT.

The chain recombines TRBV2 with TRBJ1-5; D remains ambiguous. CDR1 is SNHLY, CDR2 FYNNEI, per germline. The CDR3 runs to 14 residues. Trimming left V 5 bases short and J 4 bases short, with 12 bases between. CDR3 sequence reads: CASSPQWENQPQHF. The CDR3 DNA follows: TGTGCCAGCAGTCCACAATGGGAGAATCAGCCCCAGCATTTT. The whole variable domain, remainder taken from reference TRBV2 and TRBJ1-5, is EPEVTQTPSHQVTQMGQEVILRCVPISNHLYFYWYRQILGQKVEFLVSFYNNEISEKSEIFDDQFSVERPDGSNFTLKIRSTKLEDSAMYFCASSPQWENQPQHFGDGTRLSIL.

This chain links TRBV2 with TRBJ2-3, with 9 bases fitting TRBD2. V trimming: 1 base; J trimming: 5 bases; junction bases outside the gene matches: 25. CDR1 is SNHLY and CDR2 is FYNNEI in the germline V gene. This CDR3 region has 22 residues. CDR3 sequence (DNA): TGTGCCAGCAGTGAAGTGGGCTGGAAACCCGGGACTAGCCGTTGGGGTCGAGATACGCAGTATTTT. Its translation: CASSEVGWKPGTSRWGRDTQYF.

CDR3 region: CASSLAGRAGDTQYF. The CDR3 DNA reads as TGCGCCAGCAGCTTGGCGGGCAGGGCCGGGGATACGCAGTATTTT. J is TRBJ2-3 and V is TRBV5-1; possibly TRBD1 for D (5 bases). This CDR3 has 15 residues. Trimming took 0 bases from V and 6 from J, leaving 14 bases between them. Germline V gene sequence: CDR1 SGHRS, CDR2 YFSETQ. Supplemented by reference TRBV5-1 and TRBJ2-3, the full variable domain reads KAGVTQTPRYLIKTRGQQVTLSCSPISGHRSVSWYQQTPGQGLQFLFEYFSETQRNKGNFPGRFSGRQFSNSRSEMNVSTLELGDSALYLCASSLAGRAGDTQYFGPGTRLTVL.

V is TRBV19 and J is TRBJ2-7, with D hard to call. The CDR3 runs to 13 residues. Trimming took 7 bases from V and 6 from J, leaving 16 bases between them. The germline CDR1 and CDR2 sequences are LNHDA and SQIVND (reference sequence). CDR3 nucleotide sequence: TGTGCCAGTAACGAGCTATCGGTTTTCGAGCAGTACTTC. Translating gives CASNELSVFEQYF. The entire variable domain, with the rest obtained from reference TRBV19 and TRBJ2-7, is as follows: DGGITQSPKYLFRKEGQNVTLSCEQNLNHDAMYWYRQDPGQGLRLIYYSQIVNDFQKGDIAEGYSVSREKKESFPLTVTSAQKNPTAFYLCASNELSVFEQYFGPGTRLTVT.

The rearrangement uses TRBV2 and TRBJ2-5; D possibly corresponds to TRBD2 (6 bases). Trimming took off 0 bases at V and 11 bases at J, with 16 bases between the two ends. The length of the CDR3 is 14 residues. CDR1 and CDR2 (germline): SNHLY, FYNNEI. This CDR3 reads CASSEALSGGDQYF. The CDR3 DNA is TGTGCCAGCAGTGAAGCGCTGTCCGGCGGGGATCAGTACTTC.

The V call is TRBV15, the J call TRBJ2-7, with D uncertain. This CDR3 comprises 14 residues. Between the trimmed V and J ends, which lost 5 bases and 7 bases, there was a span of 18 bases. Per germline, CDR1 LNHNV and CDR2 YYDKDF (reference sequence). The CDR3 loop reads CATSLAFVVREQYF. The CDR3 DNA reads as TGTGCCACCAGCCTCGCATTCGTAGTTCGAGAGCAGTACTTC.